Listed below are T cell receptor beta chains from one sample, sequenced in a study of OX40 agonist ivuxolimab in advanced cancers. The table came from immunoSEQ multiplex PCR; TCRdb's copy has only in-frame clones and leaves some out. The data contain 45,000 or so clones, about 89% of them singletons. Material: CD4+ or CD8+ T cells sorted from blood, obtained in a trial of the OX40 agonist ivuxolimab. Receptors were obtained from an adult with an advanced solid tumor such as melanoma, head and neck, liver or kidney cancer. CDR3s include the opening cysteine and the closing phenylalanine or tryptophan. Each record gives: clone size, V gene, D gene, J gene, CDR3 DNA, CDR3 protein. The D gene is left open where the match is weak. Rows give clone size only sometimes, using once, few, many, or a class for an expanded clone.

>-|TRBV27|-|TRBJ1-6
TGTGCCAGCAGTTTTACGGGAGGGGCCCCTAATTCACCCCTCCACTTT
CASSFTGGAPNSPLHF
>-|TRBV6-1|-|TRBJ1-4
TGTGCCAGCAGTGAACTGGCAGGGGAGGGCGAAAAACTGTTTTTT
CASSELAGEGEKLFF
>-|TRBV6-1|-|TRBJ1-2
TGTGCCAGCAGTGAAAAGGACATAACCATTTATGGCTACACCTTC
CASSEKDITIYGYTF
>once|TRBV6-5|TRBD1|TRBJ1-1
TGTGCCAGCAGTTACCTGGAGGGGGCGCGCACTGAAGCTTTCTTT
CASSYLEGARTEAFF
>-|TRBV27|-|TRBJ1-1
TGTGCCAGCAGTTTGGCAGAGAACACTGAAGCTTTCTTT
CASSLAENTEAFF
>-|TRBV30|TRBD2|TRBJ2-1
TGTGCCTGGACCACCCTGACTAGCTGGGGTGAGCAGTTCTTC
CAWTTLTSWGEQFF
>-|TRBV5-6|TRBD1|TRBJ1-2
TGTGCCAGCAGCTTGTGGGACAGCTACTATGGCTACACCTTC
CASSLWDSYYGYTF
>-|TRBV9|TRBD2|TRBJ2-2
TGTGCCAGCAGACTGGGAGGGACCGGGGAGCTGTTTTTT
CASRLGGTGELFF
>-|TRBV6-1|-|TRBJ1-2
TGTGCCACCCTTCGGGTTGGGAACACCTTC
CATLRVGNTF
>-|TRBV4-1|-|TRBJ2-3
TGCGCCAGCAGCCTAACTGACAGTACAGATACGCAGTATTTT
CASSLTDSTDTQYF
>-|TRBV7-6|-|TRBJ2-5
TGTGCCAGCAGCCCCCTGGGATTAGGCGGGCTAAGGCACCAAGAGACCCAGTACTTC
CASSPLGLGGLRHQETQYF
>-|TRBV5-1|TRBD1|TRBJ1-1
TGCGCCAGCAGCTTGGACAGGGGGGACACTGAAGCTTTCTTT
CASSLDRGDTEAFF
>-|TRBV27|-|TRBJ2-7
TGTGCCAGCAGTCTAGGGCCGTGGGCGGGCTACTACGAGCAGTACTTC
CASSLGPWAGYYEQYF
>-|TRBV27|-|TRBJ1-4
TGTGCCAGCAGTTTGGGGGGTCGCGGATCTGAAAAACTGTTTTTT
CASSLGGRGSEKLFF
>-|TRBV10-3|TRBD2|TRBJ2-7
TGTGCCATCAGTGAGTCCAGACTAGCGGGAGTGGAGCAGTACTTC
CAISESRLAGVEQYF
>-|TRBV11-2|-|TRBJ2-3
TGTGCCAGCAGCTTCGGGGGACCCGGAACAGATACGCAGTATTTT
CASSFGGPGTDTQYF
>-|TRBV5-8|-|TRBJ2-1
TGTGCCAGCAGCTTCCTGTCCGCTGAGCAGTTCTTC
CASSFLSAEQFF
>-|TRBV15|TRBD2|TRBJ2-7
TGTGCCACCAGCAGAGATCAAGCGGGGGGAAATCCATCATACGAGCAGTACTTC
CATSRDQAGGNPSYEQYF
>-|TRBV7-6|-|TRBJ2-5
TGTGCCAGCAGCTTAGGTCGGGGTCGAGAGACCCAGTACTTC
CASSLGRGRETQYF
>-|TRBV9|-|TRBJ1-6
TGTGCCAGCAGCGTAGACGTGGGCCCAACACCCCTCCACTTT
CASSVDVGPTPLHF
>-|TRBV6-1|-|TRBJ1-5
TGTGCCAGCAGTGAATTGGTCCCAAATCAGCCCCAGCATTTT
CASSELVPNQPQHF
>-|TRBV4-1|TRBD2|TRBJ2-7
TGCGCCAGCAGCCAGCATGTAGCGGGGGGGCGCGAGCAGTACTTC
CASSQHVAGGREQYF
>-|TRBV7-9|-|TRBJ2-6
TGTGCCCCCTTTGTAACCGGGGCCAACGTCCTGACTTTC
CAPFVTGANVLTF
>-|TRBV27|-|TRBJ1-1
TGTGCCAGCAGTTTTGGAGGGATGAACACTGAAGCTTTCTTT
CASSFGGMNTEAFF
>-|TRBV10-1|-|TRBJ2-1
TGCGCCAGCAGTGAAGGGAGCTCCTACAATGAGCAGTTCTTC
CASSEGSSYNEQFF
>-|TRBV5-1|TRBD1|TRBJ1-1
TGCGCCAGCAGCTTTACAGGGGACAAAGCTTTCTTT
CASSFTGDKAFF
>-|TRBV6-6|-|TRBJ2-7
TGTGCCAGCAGTTACTCGATTTCGGAAAGATACGAGCAGTACTTC
CASSYSISERYEQYF
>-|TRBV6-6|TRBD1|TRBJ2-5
TGTGCCAGCAGTTTGTTCACAGGGGTTGGAGAGACCCAGTACTTC
CASSLFTGVGETQYF
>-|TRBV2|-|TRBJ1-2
TGTGCCAGCAACCGGGACACGAACTATGGCTACACCTTC
CASNRDTNYGYTF